This note documents a single T cell receptor (beta chain) sequence. CDR1 is SGHTA and CDR2 is FQGNSA in the germline V gene. Trimming cost V 0 bases and J 2 bases, with 19 bases left between them. The CDR3 covers 18 residues. The data are from a study of T cell changes during pregnancy in multiple sclerosis. Method: immunoSEQ multiplex PCR; TCRdb's copy keeps in-frame clones and lacks some. Of 93,000 or so clones in the sample, 92% were seen once. The sample was peripheral blood, taken after pregnancy. The gene calls are TRBV7-2 and TRBJ1-1, with D possibly matching TRBD1 (6 bases). The receptor was isolated from a female donor with multiple sclerosis, enrolled in a pregnancy study. The CDR3 DNA is TGTGCCAGCAGCTTAGCCGGGGTCGAAGGGGGAGCTAACACTGAAGCTTTCTTT. The encoded protein is CASSLAGVEGGANTEAFF.